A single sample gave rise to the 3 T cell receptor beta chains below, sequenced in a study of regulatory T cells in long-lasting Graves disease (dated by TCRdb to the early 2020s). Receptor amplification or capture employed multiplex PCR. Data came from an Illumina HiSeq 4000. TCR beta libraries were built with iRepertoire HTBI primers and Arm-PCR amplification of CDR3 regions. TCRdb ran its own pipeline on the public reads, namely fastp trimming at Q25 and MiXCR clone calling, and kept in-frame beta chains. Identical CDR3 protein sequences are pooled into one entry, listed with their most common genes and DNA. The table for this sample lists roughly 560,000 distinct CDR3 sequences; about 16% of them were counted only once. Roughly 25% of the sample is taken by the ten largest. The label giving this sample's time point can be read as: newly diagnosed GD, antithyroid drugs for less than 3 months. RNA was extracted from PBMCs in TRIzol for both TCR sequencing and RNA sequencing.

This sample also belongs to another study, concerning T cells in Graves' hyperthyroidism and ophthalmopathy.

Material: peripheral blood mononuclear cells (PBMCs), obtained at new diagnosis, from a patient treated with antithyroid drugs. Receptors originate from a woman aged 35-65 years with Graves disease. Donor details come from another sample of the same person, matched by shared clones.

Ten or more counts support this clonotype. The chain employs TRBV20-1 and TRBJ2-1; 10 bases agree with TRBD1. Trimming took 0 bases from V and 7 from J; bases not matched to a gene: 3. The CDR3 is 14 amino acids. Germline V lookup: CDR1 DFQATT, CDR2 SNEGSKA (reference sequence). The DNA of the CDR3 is TGCAGTGCTAGAGACCGGGACAGGGGTAATGAGCAGTTCTTC. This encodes CSARDRDRGNEQFF.

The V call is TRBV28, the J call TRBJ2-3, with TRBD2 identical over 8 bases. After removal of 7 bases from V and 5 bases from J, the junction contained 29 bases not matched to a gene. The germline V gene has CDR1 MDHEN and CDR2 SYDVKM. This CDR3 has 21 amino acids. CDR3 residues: CASTTNSGLEREFWIKDTQYF. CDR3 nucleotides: TGTGCCAGCACCACAAACTCCGGACTCGAGCGGGAGTTTTGGATAAAAGATACGCAGTATTTT.

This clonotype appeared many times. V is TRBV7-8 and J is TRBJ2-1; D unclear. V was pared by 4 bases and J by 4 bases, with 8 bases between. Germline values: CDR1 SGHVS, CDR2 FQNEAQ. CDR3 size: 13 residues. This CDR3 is CASSSLDYNEQFF. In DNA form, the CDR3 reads TGTGCCAGCAGCTCTTTGGATTACAATGAGCAGTTCTTC.